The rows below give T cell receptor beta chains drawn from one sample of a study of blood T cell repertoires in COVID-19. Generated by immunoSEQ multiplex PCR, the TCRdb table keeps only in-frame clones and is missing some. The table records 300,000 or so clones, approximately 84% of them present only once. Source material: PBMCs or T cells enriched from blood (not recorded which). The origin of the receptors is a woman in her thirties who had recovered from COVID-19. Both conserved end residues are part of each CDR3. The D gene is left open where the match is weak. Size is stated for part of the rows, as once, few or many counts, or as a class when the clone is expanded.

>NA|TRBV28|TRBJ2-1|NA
TGTGCCAGCAGTTTAATCGCGGTTCATGAGCAGTTCTTC
CASSLIAVHEQFF
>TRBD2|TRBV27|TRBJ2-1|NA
TGTGCCAGCAGTTTAGGACTAGCGGGGGGGCGCGAGCAGTTCTTC
CASSLGLAGGREQFF
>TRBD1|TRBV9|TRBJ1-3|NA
TGTGCCAGCAGCGTAGATGGGACAGGGCCTGGAAACACCATATATTTT
CASSVDGTGPGNTIYF
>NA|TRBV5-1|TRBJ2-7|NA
TGCGCCAGCAGTTTCGGACACAACGAGCAGTACTTC
CASSFGHNEQYF
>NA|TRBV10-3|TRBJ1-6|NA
TGTGCCATCAGTGAGTCCCATTTACGGTTTCTCTATAATTCACCCCTCCACTTT
CAISESHLRFLYNSPLHF
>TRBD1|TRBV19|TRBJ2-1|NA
TGTGCCAGTAGCTCCCGGGCGGCCCGACAGGGCAGAGGCTACAATGAGCAGTTCTTC
CASSSRAARQGRGYNEQFF
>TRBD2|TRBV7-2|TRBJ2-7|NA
TGTGCCAGCACCCGGGAGGGCCCCTGGGAGCAGTACTTC
CASTREGPWEQYF
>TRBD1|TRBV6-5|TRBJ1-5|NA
TGTGCCACCCTAACAGGGGATAGCAATCAGCCCCAGCATTTT
CATLTGDSNQPQHF
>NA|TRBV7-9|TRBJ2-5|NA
TGTGCCAGCAGCTTCACGGGAGAAGAGACCCAGTACTTC
CASSFTGEETQYF
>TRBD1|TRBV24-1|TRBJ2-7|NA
TGTGCCACCGGGACAGGGGCGGACGAGCAGTACTTC
CATGTGADEQYF
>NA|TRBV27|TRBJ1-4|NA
TGTGCCAGCAGTTATCACAGTTCAACTAATGAAAAACTGTTTTTT
CASSYHSSTNEKLFF
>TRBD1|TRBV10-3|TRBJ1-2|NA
TGTGCCATCAGTTCACCCGGGACAGGGGGCAGCTATGGCTACACCTTC
CAISSPGTGGSYGYTF
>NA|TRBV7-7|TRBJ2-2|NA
TGTGCCAGCAGCTTAGCCGAGGGCACCGGGGAGCTGTTTTTT
CASSLAEGTGELFF
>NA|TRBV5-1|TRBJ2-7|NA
TGCGCCAGCAGCTTGGGACACTTTTACGAGCAGTACTTC
CASSLGHFYEQYF
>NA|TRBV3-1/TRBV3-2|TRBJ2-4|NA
TGTGCCAGCAGCCAAATGACGGCCGGGGACATTCAGTACTTC
CASSQMTAGDIQYF
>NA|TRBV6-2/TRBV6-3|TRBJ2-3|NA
TGTGCCAGCAGTTACTCGCCAGGATCCTTTTATACGCAGTATTTT
CASSYSPGSFYTQYF
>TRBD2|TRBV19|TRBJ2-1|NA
TGTGCCAGTACCAGTATTCCCTCCGGAGGACTAGCGGCTTACAATGAGCAGTTCTTC
CASTSIPSGGLAAYNEQFF
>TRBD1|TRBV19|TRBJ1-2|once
TGTGCCAGTAGTCACAACAGGGGGAGCTATGGCTACACCTTC
CASSHNRGSYGYTF
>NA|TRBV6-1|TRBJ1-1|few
TGTGCCAGCAGTGAGTGGAGGGAGTGGTCGCTGAACACTGAAGCTTTCTTT
CASSEWREWSLNTEAFF
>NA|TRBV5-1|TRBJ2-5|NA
TGCGCCAGCAGCCCGGTCCTCCAAGAGACCCAGTACTTC
CASSPVLQETQYF
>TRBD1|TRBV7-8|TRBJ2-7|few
TGTGCCAGCAGCCCGCCGGACAGGGATGTTGACGAGCAGTACTTC
CASSPPDRDVDEQYF
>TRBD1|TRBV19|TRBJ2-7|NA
TGTGCCAGTAGTTTACGCCCGGGACAGGTCTCCTACGAGCAGTACTTC
CASSLRPGQVSYEQYF
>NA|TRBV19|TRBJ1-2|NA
TGTGCCAGTAGCCCAAGAGCTAACTATGGCTACACCTTC
CASSPRANYGYTF
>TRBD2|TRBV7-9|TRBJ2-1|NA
TGTGCCAGCAGCTTAGGACTAGCGGGGGCCCCTTACAATGAGCAGTTCTTC
CASSLGLAGAPYNEQFF
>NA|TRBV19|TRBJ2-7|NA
TGTGCCAGTAGTGCGACAGGAATGCCCCTCTACGAGCAGTACTTC
CASSATGMPLYEQYF
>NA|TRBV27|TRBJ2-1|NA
TGTGCCAGCAGCCCCCGGGACTTTAGCTCCTACAATGAGCAGTTCTTC
CASSPRDFSSYNEQFF
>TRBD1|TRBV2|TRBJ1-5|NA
TGTGCCAGCAGTGACTACGGGACAGGGCACAGCAATCAGCCCCAGCATTTT
CASSDYGTGHSNQPQHF